The 30 T cell receptor beta chains below were found in one sample sequenced in a study of blood T cell repertoires in COVID-19. Clones were read by immunoSEQ multiplex PCR, and TCRdb kept only the in-frame ones, dropping some. The sample carries about 170,000 clones, around four fifths recorded once. The material sequenced was peripheral blood. These receptors all come from a woman of 80 years or more with COVID-19, enrolled during active disease.

J is TRBJ1-1 and V is TRBV2, with D perhaps matching TRBD1 (5 bases). The CDR3 loop spans 14 amino acids. CDR1 is SNHLY, CDR2 FYNNEI, per germline. V lost 6 bases to trimming and J lost 6 bases, with 17 bases between them. CDR3 in DNA: TGTGCCAGCAGGGGGGGATCCTGGGGTGCTGAAGCTTTCTTT. Amino acids: CASRGGSWGAEAFF.

Points on this clone: The sample contains more than one DNA sequence encoding this CDR3. The V gene is TRBV7-9, the J gene TRBJ1-1; D unclear. This CDR3 is built from 13 residues. CDR1 SEHNR and CDR2 FQNEAQ come from the germline V gene (reference sequence). V lost 2 bases and J 3 bases, leaving 7 bases between the germline ends. The CDR3 sequence: CASSLRGDTEAFF. The CDR3 DNA reads as TGTGCCAGCAGCTTACGCGGAGACACTGAAGCTTTCTTT.

In DNA form, the CDR3 reads TGTGCCAGCAGTCCCTCCTCGTGGGCTCAGGCTTTCTTT. Its translation is CASSPSSWAQAFF. V and J are TRBV28 and TRBJ1-1, with no clear D. CDR3 length equals 13 residues. Trimming left V 5 bases short and J 11 bases short, with 18 bases between. Per germline, CDR1 MDHEN and CDR2 SYDVKM.

For this clone: An end of the junction differs from the germline gene, which may be a read error. The chain links TRBV4-2 to TRBJ2-7; D call uncertain. Germline V gene data show CDR1 as LGHNA and CDR2 as YNFKEQ. This CDR3 region has 13 residues. The CDR3 bases are TGTGCCGGCAGCCAAGGGTCTACCTACGAGCAGTACTTC. It codes for CAGSQGSTYEQYF.

This clone was seen only a few times. V is TRBV7-2 and J is TRBJ1-5; 7 bases match TRBD1. With 1 base clipped from V and 6 bases from J, the junction kept 0 bases outside the gene matches. Germline V gives CDR1 SGHTA, CDR2 FQGNSA. The CDR3 is 13 amino acids. DNA of the CDR3: TGTGCCAGCAGCTTAGAGGGGGCTCAGCCCCAGCATTTT. Its protein is CASSLEGAQPQHF. Supplemented by reference TRBV7-2 and TRBJ1-5, the full variable domain reads GAGVSQSPSNKVTEKGKDVELRCDPISGHTALYWYRQSLGQGLEFLIYFQGNSAPDKSGLPSDRFSAERTGGSVSTLTIQRTQQEDSAVYLCASSLEGAQPQHFGDGTRLSIL.

The V call is TRBV6-4, the J call TRBJ1-6, with D perhaps matching TRBD1 (6 bases). The germline CDR1 and CDR2 sequences are MRHNA and SNTAGT. The CDR3 runs to 14 residues. V was shortened by 7 bases and J by 4 bases, with 11 bases between the two germline ends. In DNA form, the CDR3 reads TGTGCCAGCAAATCAGGGGAGTATAATTCACCCCTCCACTTT. As protein: CASKSGEYNSPLHF.

This chain joins TRBV3-1 (or the pseudogene TRBV3-2) and TRBJ2-7; D call uncertain. CDR1 and CDR2 from the germline V gene are LGHDT and YNNKEL (reference sequence). V was cut by 6 bases and J by 2 bases, with 8 bases left in between. The CDR3 sequence is 12 residues long. The CDR3 DNA reads TGTGCCAGCAGTTCAGTCCCCTACGAGCAGTACTTC. Translated, it gives CASSSVPYEQYF.

The genes are TRBV5-1 and TRBJ1-1; D not resolved. The CDR3 contains 15 residues. Per the germline V gene, CDR1 is SGHRS and CDR2 is YFSETQ. V gave up 5 bases and J gave up 4 bases, with 18 bases separating them. The CDR3 DNA is TGCGCCAGCAGTAGGGTGCCTTCGGAGGGCACTGAAGCTTTCTTT. This codes for CASSRVPSEGTEAFF.

This clone was detected once. J is TRBJ2-2 and V is TRBV3-1 (or the pseudogene TRBV3-2), with 8 bases aligning to TRBD2. Germline assignment: CDR1 LGHDT and CDR2 YNNKEL (reference sequence). The CDR3 runs to 16 residues. Losses at the gene ends were 3 bases for V and 5 bases for J; bases not matched to a gene: 8. The CDR3 coding sequence is TGTGCCAGCAGCCAGCACGGGGGGGCGCGGACCGGGGAGCTGTTTTTT. Translating gives CASSQHGGARTGELFF.

The CDR3 loop is CASSLRTVSEKLFF. CDR3 sequence (DNA): TGTGCCAGCAGTTTAAGGACAGTGAGCGAAAAACTGTTTTTT. This sequence joins TRBV28 and TRBJ1-4; D is perhaps TRBD1 (6 bases). The CDR3 loop spans 14 amino acids. Trimming removed 2 bases from V and 8 bases from J, with 12 bases in between. Germline CDR1 is MDHEN and CDR2 is SYDVKM.

This rearrangement joins TRBV2 to TRBJ1-4; the match to TRBD1 covers 10 bases. CDR1 is SNHLY, CDR2 FYNNEI, per germline. J lost 5 bases, V lost 3 bases, and 6 bases had no gene match. This CDR3 has 16 residues. The CDR3 DNA reads TGTGCCAGCAGTGAGAGGACAGGGGGAAGGAATGAAAAACTGTTTTTT. Translating it yields CASSERTGGRNEKLFF.

The V gene is TRBV19, the J gene TRBJ1-1, with D possibly being TRBD1 (6 bases). Trimming shortened V by 5 bases and J by 0 bases, and 13 bases separated the two germline ends. The CDR3 spans 15 residues. Germline loops: CDR1 LNHDA, CDR2 SQIVND (reference sequence). The CDR3 here is CASSLRQAMNTEAFF. The CDR3 nucleotides are TGTGCCAGTAGTTTAAGACAGGCGATGAACACTGAAGCTTTCTTT.

This clone was counted a single time. The genes are TRBV5-1 and TRBJ1-3; 8 bases agree with TRBD1. Unmatched junction bases numbered 7, after V lost 4 bases and J lost 4 bases. CDR3 length: 15 residues. From germline, CDR1 is SGHRS and CDR2 YFSETQ. The CDR3 here is CASSLGQGLGNTIYF. CDR3 nucleotides: TGCGCCAGCAGCCTCGGACAGGGCTTGGGAAACACCATATATTTT.

The gene calls are TRBV18 and TRBJ2-3, with a tentative D call TRBD1 (6 bases). CDR3 length: 14 residues. CDR1 is KGHSH, CDR2 LQKENI, per germline. V dropped 3 bases and J dropped 2 bases, with 9 bases sitting between them. The CDR3 nucleotides read TGTGCCAGCTCACCCACAGGGATCACAGATACGCAGTATTTT. This codes for CASSPTGITDTQYF.

The chain is built from TRBV5-4 and TRBJ2-3; TRBD1 matches at 12 bases. The CDR3 is made up of 18 amino acids. Germline V CDR1 and CDR2: SGHNT, YYREEE (reference sequence). V lost 2 bases and J lost 4; bases outside the gene matches: 11. CDR3: CASSLKGQGAQRADTQYF. The CDR3 region has the DNA TGTGCCAGCAGCTTAAAGGGACAGGGGGCGCAAAGGGCAGATACGCAGTATTTT.

The chain carries TRBV2 and TRBJ1-4, with D perhaps matching TRBD1 (5 bases). The CDR3 consists of 15 residues. The V and J ends lost 6 bases and 0 bases respectively, with 11 bases between them. The germline gives CDR1 SNHLY, CDR2 FYNNEI. The CDR3 sequence: CASRSTETTNEKLFF. Written as DNA, the CDR3 is TGTGCCAGCAGGTCGACAGAAACAACTAATGAAAAACTGTTTTTT.

This chain links TRBV11-2 with TRBJ2-1, with D perhaps matching TRBD2 (5 bases). Trimming removed 5 bases at V and 0 bases at J, with 11 bases between. CDR1 is SGHAT, CDR2 FQNNGV, per germline. This CDR3 has 15 residues. In DNA, the CDR3 is TGTGCCAGCAGCCTTCAGCGGAGCTCCTACAATGAGCAGTTCTTC. Its protein product is CASSLQRSSYNEQFF.

The V and J genes are TRBV10-3 and TRBJ1-2; 9 bases are a match to TRBD1. V lost 2 bases and J lost 0; bases outside the gene matches: 1. The germline gives CDR1 ENHRY, CDR2 SYGVKD. CDR3 size: 15 residues. DNA for the CDR3: TGTGCCATCAGTGAGGGGACAGGGTCTAACTATGGCTACACCTTC. Protein product: CAISEGTGSNYGYTF.

V gene TRBV13 combines with J gene TRBJ2-4; 8 positions agree with TRBD1. The V gene's germline CDR1 is PRHDT and CDR2 FYEKMQ (reference sequence). There are 13 residues in the CDR3. The V and J ends lost 5 bases and 13 bases, in that order; junction bases with no gene match: 10. The CDR3 is CASSAARRGPQYF. Written as DNA, the CDR3 is TGTGCCAGCAGCGCAGCACGCAGGGGGCCCCAGTACTTC.

The chain uses TRBV2 and TRBJ2-7, with D possibly being TRBD1 (5 bases). The CDR3 covers 12 residues. Germline V gene lookup returns CDR1 SNHLY and CDR2 FYNNEI. V lost 7 bases, J lost 5 bases, and 12 bases lay in between. CDR3 sequence reads: CASNSGFDEQYF. CDR3 DNA sequence: TGTGCCAGCAATTCAGGGTTCGACGAGCAGTACTTC.

This rearrangement joins TRBV6-5 to TRBJ2-7; D might be TRBD2 (5 bases). V shed 5 bases and J shed 4 bases, with 12 bases lying between them. CDR3 size: 13 residues. The germline gives CDR1 MNHEY, CDR2 SVGAGI. The CDR3 region is CASSPGSFYEQYF. In DNA form, the CDR3 reads TGTGCCAGCAGTCCGGGGTCCTTTTACGAGCAGTACTTC.

The chain recombines TRBV5-1 with TRBJ1-1; maybe TRBD1 (6 bases). Trimming left V 4 bases short and J 6 bases short, with 19 bases between. The CDR3 is made up of 15 amino acids. Germline CDR1 reads SGHRS; CDR2 reads YFSETQ. This CDR3 reads CASSRDNLFLAEAFF. CDR3 nucleotide sequence: TGCGCCAGCAGCCGGGACAACCTATTCCTTGCTGAAGCTTTCTTT.

This clone was counted once. The V call is TRBV9, the J call TRBJ1-4; the match to TRBD1 covers 9 bases. The CDR3 is made up of 15 amino acids. Germline CDR1 and CDR2: SGDLS and YYNGEE. Trimming cost V 3 bases and J 4 bases; bases outside gene matches: 4. The CDR3 protein is CASSADRGFNEKLFF. CDR3 DNA: TGTGCCAGCAGCGCTGACAGGGGGTTTAATGAAAAACTGTTTTTT.

The rearrangement links TRBV5-1 to TRBJ2-7, with D hard to call. The CDR3 contains 14 residues. Deletions cut 4 bases from V and 3 bases from J, with 14 bases between. In germline, CDR1 is SGHRS, CDR2 YFSETQ. The CDR3 here is CASSNGDLNYEQYF. CDR3 bases: TGCGCCAGCAGCAACGGAGATTTGAACTACGAGCAGTACTTC.

The CDR3 protein is CASSLRQGDSSYGYTF. DNA for the CDR3: TGTGCCAGCTCACTAAGACAGGGGGACTCCTCATATGGCTACACCTTC. J is TRBJ1-2 and V is TRBV18; 9 bases map to TRBD1. CDR1 and CDR2 from the germline V gene are KGHSH and LQKENI. The CDR3 spans 16 residues. Germline trimming cut 4 bases from V and 5 bases from J; bases unmatched to any gene: 11. Full variable domain (missing parts from reference TRBV18 and TRBJ1-2): NAGVMQNPRHLVRRRGQEARLRCSPMKGHSHVYWYRQLPEEGLKFMVYLQKENIIDESGMPKERFSAEFPKEGPSILRIQQVVRGDSAAYFCASSLRQGDSSYGYTFGSGTRLTVV.

The CDR3 sequence: CASSQGVANEKLFF. CDR3 nucleotide sequence: TGTGCCAGCTCACAGGGGGTCGCTAATGAAAAACTGTTTTTT. The genes are TRBV18 and TRBJ1-4; D might be TRBD1 (6 bases). Germline assignment: CDR1 KGHSH and CDR2 LQKENI. The CDR3 extends over 14 amino acids. Between the trimmed V and J ends, which lost 4 bases and 3 bases, there was a span of 9 bases.

The chain couples TRBV7-8 to TRBJ1-1, with 7 bases identical to TRBD1. Losses at the gene ends were 1 base for V and 2 bases for J; bases not matched to a gene: 4. The length of the CDR3 is 15 residues. CDR1 is SGHVS, CDR2 FQNEAQ, per germline. The CDR3: CASSLVWTGNTEAFF. CDR3 DNA: TGTGCCAGCAGCTTAGTATGGACAGGCAACACTGAAGCTTTCTTT.

The chain recombines TRBV3-1 (or the pseudogene TRBV3-2) with TRBJ1-2; 8 positions match TRBD1. This CDR3 is 11 amino acids long. Germline V lookup: CDR1 LGHDT, CDR2 YNNKEL (reference sequence). V lost 5 bases, J lost 10 bases, and 3 bases stayed unmatched. The CDR3 nucleotides read TGTGCCAGCAGCTCAGGGGGCGACTACACCTTC. This translates into CASSSGGDYTF.

The V and J genes are TRBV13 and TRBJ2-1; TRBD2 matches at 8 bases. This CDR3 is built from 16 residues. Germline CDR1 PRHDT, CDR2 FYEKMQ (reference sequence). Losses at the gene ends were 3 bases for V and 5 bases for J; bases not matched to a gene: 9. The CDR3 loop reads CASSFGAGLAHNEQFF. DNA of the CDR3: TGTGCCAGCAGCTTTGGGGCCGGACTAGCTCACAATGAGCAGTTCTTC. The full variable domain, its missing parts supplied by reference TRBV13 and TRBJ2-1, is AAGVIQSPRHLIKEKRETATLKCYPIPRHDTVYWYQQGPGQDPQFLISFYEKMQSDKGSIPDRFSAQQFSDYHSELNMSSLELGDSALYFCASSFGAGLAHNEQFFGPGTRLTVL.

V is TRBV7-9 and J is TRBJ1-1; the match to TRBD1 covers 8 bases. With 4 bases clipped from V and 6 bases from J, the junction kept 4 bases outside the gene matches. Germline CDR1 is SEHNR and CDR2 is FQNEAQ (reference sequence). The CDR3 consists of 13 residues. CDR3 protein: CASSSQGDAEAFF. The CDR3 region has the DNA TGTGCCAGCAGCTCACAGGGGGACGCTGAAGCTTTCTTT.